The 18 T cell receptor beta chains below come from one sample, sequenced in a study of blood T cell repertoires in COVID-19 (dated by TCRdb to the early 2020s). The method was the immunoSEQ multiplex PCR assay. Here the immuneACCESS table is served through TCRdb, limited to in-frame sequences with V and J called. Missing clones are a known gap in these copies; in checked studies unresolved V genes cover under half, and the rest lacks a known reason. The sample profile shows hundreds of thousands of clones; approximately 81% of them were found once. The ten largest clones take up over 15% of the sample. The sample was peripheral blood. All receptors derive from an elderly woman with active or convalescent COVID-19.

V and J are TRBV6-6 and TRBJ1-2; 7 bases agree with TRBD1. Germline lookup yields CDR1 MNHNY and CDR2 SVGAGI (reference sequence). Trimming took 1 base from V and 6 from J; bases not matched to a gene: 2. CDR3 length equals 13 residues. The CDR3 DNA is TGTGCCAGCAGTTACTTCAGGGGGAATGGCTACACCTTC. Residues: CASSYFRGNGYTF.

The V call is TRBV5-1, the J call TRBJ1-6; TRBD1 agrees at 7 bases. This CDR3 has 14 amino acids. Trimming at V came to 6 bases and at J to 7 bases, leaving 7 bases not matched to a gene. Germline V gene sequence: CDR1 SGHRS, CDR2 YFSETQ. In DNA form, the CDR3 reads TGCGCCAGCACCGGGGGGGACAGAAATTCACCCCTCCACTTT. Translating gives CASTGGDRNSPLHF.

A few counts support this clone. The V gene is TRBV7-2, the J gene TRBJ1-3, with D possibly being TRBD1 (5 bases). V was trimmed by 1 base and J by 0 bases, leaving 10 bases between them. The CDR3 covers 16 residues. CDR1 and CDR2 (germline): SGHTA, FQGNSA. CDR3 loop: CASSLDRDYSGNTIYF. CDR3 bases: TGTGCCAGCAGCTTAGACCGGGACTACTCTGGAAACACCATATATTTT.

The chain is built from TRBV11-3 and TRBJ2-6; D gene uncertain. The CDR3 is made up of 15 amino acids. Trimming pared 3 bases from V and 0 bases from J, leaving 6 bases between. The V gene's germline CDR1 is SGHNT and CDR2 YENEEA. The CDR3 loop reads CASSFFSSGANVLTF. CDR3 DNA sequence: TGTGCCAGCAGCTTTTTCAGCTCTGGGGCCAACGTCCTGACTTTC.

This clone was observed once. This chain uses TRBV29-1 with TRBJ2-3; the match to TRBD1 covers 8 bases. CDR1 and CDR2 (germline): SQVTM, ANQGSEA. This CDR3 contains 15 residues. V was clipped by 1 base and J by 5 bases; unmatched bases: 8. Here the CDR3 reads CSVEVPGGNRDTQYF. In nucleotides, the CDR3 is TGCAGCGTTGAAGTTCCAGGGGGCAACAGAGATACGCAGTATTTT.

Comments on this clone: Other DNA sequences in the sample encode the same CDR3. The chain combines TRBV9 with TRBJ2-3, with TRBD2 identical over 9 bases. This CDR3 is 15 amino acids long. Trimming at V came to 1 base and at J to 0 bases, leaving 0 bases not matched to a gene. Germline lookup yields CDR1 SGDLS and CDR2 YYNGEE. CDR3 region: CASSVTSGSTDTQYF. The CDR3 DNA reads as TGTGCCAGCAGCGTAACTAGCGGGAGCACAGATACGCAGTATTTT.

The chain joins TRBV5-4 to TRBJ1-4; 10 bases agree with TRBD1. The length of the CDR3 is 17 residues. Germline CDR1 reads SGHNT; CDR2 reads YYREEE (reference sequence). Losses at the gene ends were 4 bases for V and 0 bases for J; bases not matched to a gene: 6. DNA of the CDR3: TGTGCCAGCAGCGCCGGGACAGGGGTAACAACTAATGAAAAACTGTTTTTT. Its translation is CASSAGTGVTTNEKLFF.

The rearrangement links TRBV7-9 to TRBJ1-6; 7 positions agree with TRBD1. Trimming removed 5 bases from V and 13 bases from J; junction bases left unmatched: 5. The CDR3 covers 12 residues. Germline CDR1 and CDR2: SEHNR and FQNEAQ (reference sequence). The CDR3 bases are TGTGCCAGCAGCAATGACAGGGTGCCCCTCCACTTT. It encodes CASSNDRVPLHF.

V is TRBV7-2 and J is TRBJ2-3, with 9 nucleotides matching TRBD2. V trimming: 5 bases; J trimming: 2 bases; junction bases outside the gene matches: 5. This CDR3 spans 15 amino acids. Germline-derived CDR1 and CDR2 are SGHTA and FQGNSA. Written as DNA, the CDR3 is TGTGCCAGCAGCCCGCGGGAGGGCCTCACAGATACGCAGTATTTT. Translating gives CASSPREGLTDTQYF.

This clone has just a few counts. This rearrangement joins TRBV10-3 to TRBJ2-1, with D maybe TRBD2 (6 bases). Trimming left V 7 bases short and J 8 bases short, with 12 bases between. Germline V gene data show CDR1 as ENHRY and CDR2 as SYGVKD. The length of the CDR3 is 12 residues. The CDR3 nucleotides are TGTGCCATCAAACCCTGGGGGGATGAGCAGTTCTTC. It codes for CAIKPWGDEQFF.

The chain carries TRBV6-5 and TRBJ1-5; the D is unclear. The CDR3 spans 13 residues. The V end lost 8 bases, the J end lost 3 bases, and 11 bases lay between the germline ends. Germline V CDR1 and CDR2: MNHEY, SVGAGI. CDR3 in amino acids: CASLAWNNQPQHF. The CDR3 DNA is TGTGCCAGCCTAGCATGGAACAATCAGCCCCAGCATTTT.

V is TRBV28 and J is TRBJ1-1, with TRBD1 identical over 7 bases. This CDR3 has 16 amino acids. CDR1 and CDR2 (germline): MDHEN, SYDVKM. The J segment lost 4 bases and the V segment lost 6 bases, leaving 14 bases of the junction unmatched. The CDR3 loop is CASRSHTGALGTEAFF. CDR3 nucleotide sequence: TGTGCCAGCAGATCCCACACAGGGGCCCTGGGCACTGAAGCTTTCTTT.

The V call is TRBV30, the J call TRBJ1-1; 9 bases match TRBD1. Per the germline V gene, CDR1 is GTSNPN and CDR2 is SVGIG (reference sequence). The CDR3 totals 14 residues. Trimming took 3 bases from V and 6 from J; bases not matched to a gene: 8. DNA for the CDR3: TGTGCCTGGAGCTTGGGACAGGGAATTGCTGAAGCTTTCTTT. Its translation: CAWSLGQGIAEAFF.

The chain joins TRBV24-1 to TRBJ1-2; perhaps TRBD1 as D (6 bases). Germline V gene data show CDR1 as KGHDR and CDR2 as SFDVKD. V was shortened by 3 bases and J by 4 bases, with 20 bases between the two germline ends. The length of the CDR3 is 17 residues. The CDR3 region has the DNA TGTGCCACCAGTGATCGGATCCAGGGGAAGGGTATCTATGGCTACACCTTC. It specifies CATSDRIQGKGIYGYTF.

The chain has TRBV7-9 and TRBJ1-5; the D is unclear. This CDR3 is built from 14 residues. Trimming stripped 3 bases from V and 0 bases from J, with 6 bases between. Germline-derived CDR1 and CDR2 are SEHNR and FQNEAQ (reference sequence). The CDR3 loop reads CASSFSDSNQPQHF. The CDR3 DNA follows: TGTGCCAGCAGCTTCAGTGATAGCAATCAGCCCCAGCATTTT.

The genes are TRBV5-5 and TRBJ2-5; D is undetermined. The CDR3 sequence is 15 residues long. V lost 0 bases, J lost 5 bases, and 14 bases lay in between. Germline loops: CDR1 SGHKS, CDR2 YYEKEE (reference sequence). The CDR3 is CASSLVAGSEETQYF. The DNA for the CDR3 is TGTGCCAGCAGCTTGGTGGCCGGGTCAGAGGAGACCCAGTACTTC. The whole variable domain, filled in from reference TRBV5-5 and TRBJ2-5, reads DAGVTQSPTHLIKTRGQQVTLRCSPISGHKSVSWYQQVLGQGPQFIFQYYEKEERGRGNFPDRFSARQFPNYSSELNVNALLLGDSALYLCASSLVAGSEETQYFGPGTRLLVL.

This clone was counted between two and nine times. V is TRBV27 and J is TRBJ1-6; D unclear. CDR1 is MNHEY and CDR2 is SMNVEV in the germline V gene (reference sequence). This CDR3 is 16 amino acids long. Trimming removed 6 bases at V and 0 bases at J, with 12 bases between. The CDR3 region is CASRAAGSSYNSPLHF. The DNA for the CDR3 is TGTGCCAGCAGGGCGGCGGGGAGCTCCTATAATTCACCCCTCCACTTT.

V gene TRBV6-5 combines with J gene TRBJ2-5; possibly TRBD1 for D (6 bases). The V gene lost 5 bases and the J gene lost 7 bases, with 17 bases spanning the gap. This CDR3 contains 14 residues. Germline CDR1 and CDR2: MNHEY and SVGAGI. The CDR3 region has the DNA TGTGCCAGCAGTCCAGAACAGGGCCACGGGACCCAGTACTTC. Its translation: CASSPEQGHGTQYF.